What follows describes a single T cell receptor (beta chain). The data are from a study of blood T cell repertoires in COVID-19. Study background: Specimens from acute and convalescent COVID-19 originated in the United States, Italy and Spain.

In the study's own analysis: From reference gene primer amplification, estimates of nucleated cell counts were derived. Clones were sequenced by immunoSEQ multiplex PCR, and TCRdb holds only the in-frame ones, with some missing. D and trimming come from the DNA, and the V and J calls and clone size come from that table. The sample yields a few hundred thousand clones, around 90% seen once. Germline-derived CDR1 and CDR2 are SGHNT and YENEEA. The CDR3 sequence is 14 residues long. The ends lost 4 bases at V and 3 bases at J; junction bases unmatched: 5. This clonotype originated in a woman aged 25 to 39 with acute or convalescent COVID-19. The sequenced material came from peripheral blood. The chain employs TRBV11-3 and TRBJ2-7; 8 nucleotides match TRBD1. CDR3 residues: CASSSWTGNYEQYF. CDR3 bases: TGTGCCAGCAGCTCCTGGACAGGGAACTACGAGCAGTACTTC. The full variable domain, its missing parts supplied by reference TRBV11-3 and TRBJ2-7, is EAGVVQSPRYKIIEKKQPVAFWCNPISGHNTLYWYLQNLGQGPELLIRYENEEAVDDSQLPKDRFSAERLKGVDSTLKIQPAELGDSAVYLCASSSWTGNYEQYFGPGTRLTVT.